The clone carrying this T cell receptor beta chain has more than one count but fewer than ten. The target antigen is unknown. Cultured CD4+ T cells had their DNA profiled by the Oncomine TCR Beta short-read assay. TCRdb ran MiXCR on the PCR reads and lists one entry per CDR3 protein. The table has tens of thousands of distinct CDR3 sequences, over 25% seen once; the top ten hold just over 7%. Stated time point: late sampling 161 to 241 days after vaccination in three convalescent patients. Noted treatment: roughly ten-day PBMC culture with coronavirus spike peptide pools or control peptides (ViraFEST assay). These data come from a study of vaccination and CD4 T cells after COVID-19. Turning to the study itself: Two doses of either BNT162b2 or mRNA-1273 vaccine were given to participants.

The source was CD4+ T cells from blood, cultured in vitro, collected about 7 months after SARS-CoV-2 vaccination. The clonotype originates from a human donor who had recovered from COVID-19.

CDR3: CASSESGQGRYSNQPQHF. CDR3 DNA sequence: TGCGCCAGCAGTGAGAGCGGACAGGGAAGGTATAGCAATCAGCCCCAGCATTTT. This chain joins TRBV10-1 and TRBJ1-5; 8 bases agree with TRBD1. Looked up from germline, CDR1 is WNHNN and CDR2 is SYGVQD (reference sequence). Trimming removed 2 bases from V and 0 bases from J; junction bases left unmatched: 9. The length of the CDR3 is 18 residues.